The next 21 T cell receptor beta chains were all read from a single sample in a study of shared clonotypes between healthy human individuals. Clones were sequenced by immunoSEQ multiplex PCR, and TCRdb holds only the in-frame ones, with some missing. The sample includes 2 million to 3 million clones, over 85% seen only once; the top ten take 0.36%. The sequenced sample consisted of naive CD4+ T cells from PBMCs. Subset of the sample: CD45RA+ positively selected. The receptors were sampled from a man between 18 and 35 years old in good health. Some clones in this sample may be carry-over from other donors' samples.

The V call is TRBV28, the J call TRBJ2-5; unclear D gene. V gave up 4 bases and J gave up 1 base, with 4 bases separating them. Germline assignment: CDR1 MDHEN and CDR2 SYDVKM. The CDR3 loop spans 12 amino acids. CDR3 amino acids: CASSWGQETQYF. CDR3 nucleotides: TGTGCCAGCAGTTGGGGCCAAGAGACCCAGTACTTC.

This clone was found once. The V call is TRBV25-1, the J call TRBJ1-5; the D is unclear. Germline values: CDR1 MGHDK, CDR2 SYGVNS. V was trimmed by 4 bases and J by 0 bases, leaving 7 bases between them. The length of the CDR3 is 14 residues. CDR3 protein: CASSAHYSNQPQHF. The DNA of the CDR3 is TGTGCCAGCAGTGCCCATTATAGCAATCAGCCCCAGCATTTT.

V gene TRBV18 combines with J gene TRBJ1-1; D is unresolved. The CDR3 runs 17 residues. Germline V gene lookup returns CDR1 KGHSH and CDR2 LQKENI. V shed 2 bases and J shed 1 base, with 17 bases lying between them. CDR3: CASSPTEVGVSNTEAFF. DNA for the CDR3: TGTGCCAGCTCACCAACTGAGGTCGGGGTTTCGAACACTGAAGCTTTCTTT.

V usage is TRBV5-6 and J usage is TRBJ2-5; 9 bases match TRBD2. Trimming removed 3 bases from V and 5 bases from J; junction bases left unmatched: 8. Germline CDR1 SGHDT, CDR2 YYEEEE. The CDR3 sequence is 15 residues long. Written as DNA, the CDR3 is TGTGCCAGCAGCTGGGCCGGGGCGGGAGGGGAGACCCAGTACTTC. Its translation is CASSWAGAGGETQYF.

The chain combines TRBV7-9 with TRBJ1-2; the D is unclear. CDR3 length: 15 residues. The germline V gene has CDR1 SEHNR and CDR2 FQNEAQ (reference sequence). The V end was cut by 0 bases, the J end by 2 bases, with 10 bases between. In DNA form, the CDR3 reads TGTGCCAGCAGCTTAGCCCCGGAGCCGAACTATGGCTACACCTTC. This gives the protein CASSLAPEPNYGYTF.

The chain links TRBV4-2 to TRBJ2-7; possibly TRBD2 for D (6 bases). The length of the CDR3 is 15 residues. Trimming removed 4 bases at V and 5 bases at J, with 18 bases between. Germline V gene sequence: CDR1 LGHNA, CDR2 YNFKEQ. The CDR3 DNA sequence: TGTGCCAGCAGCCGACGTCAGGACGGCGGGGACGAGCAGTACTTC. Protein product: CASSRRQDGGDEQYF.

The chain carries TRBV19 and TRBJ2-7; no reliable D call. The CDR3 totals 14 residues. The germline CDR1 and CDR2 sequences are LNHDA and SQIVND (reference sequence). The germline V and J ends were trimmed by 3 bases and 3 bases, with 12 bases remaining between them. The CDR3 loop reads CASSISLGFYEQYF. The DNA for the CDR3 is TGTGCCAGTAGTATCAGTTTAGGGTTCTACGAGCAGTACTTC.

The chain uses TRBV28 and TRBJ2-7; a weak D match, TRBD2 (6 bases). Germline CDR1 reads MDHEN; CDR2 reads SYDVKM. This CDR3 comprises 13 residues. V lost 7 bases and J lost 6, with 16 bases in between. The CDR3 region has the DNA TGTGCCAGCAACCAAGGGACTCCACGCGAGCAGTACTTC. Protein sequence: CASNQGTPREQYF.

The rearrangement joins TRBV6-1 to TRBJ2-7; perhaps TRBD1 as D (6 bases). The V and J ends lost 6 bases and 0 bases respectively, with 15 bases between them. The CDR3 sequence is 15 residues long. Germline-derived CDR1 and CDR2 are MNHNS and SASEGT. The CDR3 here is CASSARDISSYEQYF. The CDR3 region has the DNA TGTGCCAGCAGCGCCCGGGACATCAGCTCCTACGAGCAGTACTTC.

The rearrangement uses TRBV5-1 and TRBJ1-2; TRBD1 agrees at 12 bases. This CDR3 contains 15 residues. The V and J ends lost 4 bases and 4 bases, in that order; junction bases with no gene match: 5. Germline-derived CDR1 and CDR2 are SGHRS and YFSETQ. The CDR3 DNA follows: TGCGCCAGCAGCATAGGGACAGGGGGCAGCTATGGCTACACCTTC. This codes for CASSIGTGGSYGYTF.

The chain joins TRBV5-1 to TRBJ1-1; weak D call: TRBD1 (5 bases). This CDR3 has 15 amino acids. Germline V gene data show CDR1 as SGHRS and CDR2 as YFSETQ. V was cut by 0 bases and J by 5 bases, with 14 bases left in between. The CDR3 bases are TGCGCCAGCAGCTTGGTTTCCCCCCGGGGGACTGAAGCTTTCTTT. As protein: CASSLVSPRGTEAFF.

V usage is TRBV7-8 and J usage is TRBJ2-7; D unclear. V lost 0 bases, J lost 6 bases, and 6 bases lay in between. The CDR3 contains 12 residues. CDR1 is SGHVS and CDR2 is FQNEAQ in the germline V gene. This CDR3 reads CASSLAPPEQYF. Written as DNA, the CDR3 is TGTGCCAGCAGCTTAGCCCCCCCCGAGCAGTACTTC.

This rearrangement joins TRBV18 to TRBJ1-2; D possibly corresponds to TRBD1 (5 bases). The CDR3 is 15 amino acids. Per the germline V gene, CDR1 is KGHSH and CDR2 is LQKENI. V lost 0 bases, J lost 8 bases, and 16 bases lay in between. The CDR3 sequence is CASSPPAGESYGYTF. CDR3 bases: TGTGCCAGCTCACCACCCGCGGGGGAGAGCTACGGCTACACCTTC.

The chain combines TRBV6-1 with TRBJ2-7; the D is unclear. This CDR3 comprises 11 residues. Between the trimmed V and J ends, which lost 7 bases and 2 bases, there was a span of 6 bases. The germline V gene has CDR1 MNHNS and CDR2 SASEGT. This chain's CDR3 is CASNIAYEQYF. The CDR3 DNA sequence: TGTGCCAGCAACATCGCCTACGAGCAGTACTTC.

This sequence joins TRBV7-3 and TRBJ2-7, with D perhaps TRBD1 or TRBD2 (5 bases each). V was clipped by 0 bases and J by 7 bases, with 13 bases between them. The length of the CDR3 is 14 residues. Germline CDR1 SGHTA, CDR2 FQGTGA. The CDR3 bases are TGTGCCAGCAGCTTAACGGGACCGACGGGGGAGCAGTACTTC. This sequence encodes CASSLTGPTGEQYF.

The chain carries TRBV6-1 and TRBJ2-7; 7 nucleotides match TRBD2. V shed 7 bases, J shed 1 base, and the junction held 4 bases outside the gene matches. The germline gives CDR1 MNHNS, CDR2 SASEGT. The CDR3 is 13 residues long. CDR3 in DNA: TGTGCCAGCATTCGCGGGAGTTCCTACGAGCAGTACTTC. Encoded protein: CASIRGSSYEQYF.

The J gene is TRBJ1-4, the V gene TRBV5-1, with no clear D. CDR3 length: 14 residues. Deletions cut 6 bases from V and 0 bases from J, with 9 bases between. The germline V gene encodes CDR1 SGHRS and CDR2 YFSETQ. CDR3 loop: CASTTDATNEKLFF. CDR3 sequence (DNA): TGCGCCAGCACGACTGATGCAACTAATGAAAAACTGTTTTTT.

The chain recombines TRBV4-1 with TRBJ2-6, with D perhaps TRBD1 (5 bases). V lost 4 bases and J lost 0, with 13 bases in between. The CDR3 has 17 amino acids. Germline CDR1 is MGHRA and CDR2 is YSYEKL. CDR3 sequence: CASSRSTATSGANVLTF. CDR3 nucleotide sequence: TGCGCCAGCAGCCGATCGACAGCTACCTCTGGGGCCAACGTCCTGACTTTC.

The chain employs TRBV28 and TRBJ2-7; D not resolved. Looked up from germline, CDR1 is MDHEN and CDR2 is SYDVKM. The CDR3 spans 11 residues. V lost 6 bases and J 3 bases, leaving 6 bases between the germline ends. CDR3 protein: CASRGRYEQYF. The DNA of the CDR3 is TGTGCCAGCAGAGGGCGCTACGAGCAGTACTTC.

The rearrangement uses TRBV5-5 and TRBJ1-2; no reliable D call. Germline values: CDR1 SGHKS, CDR2 YYEKEE (reference sequence). The CDR3 extends over 14 amino acids. Trimming shortened V by 4 bases and J by 2 bases, and 12 bases separated the two germline ends. CDR3 sequence: CASSPGDPNYGYTF. CDR3 DNA: TGTGCCAGCAGCCCCGGGGATCCGAACTATGGCTACACCTTC.

The chain recombines TRBV6-5 with TRBJ1-2; the match to TRBD1 covers 7 bases. CDR1 is MNHEY, CDR2 SVGAGI, per germline. CDR3 length: 14 residues. Trimming cost V 2 bases and J 7 bases; bases outside gene matches: 7. The DNA for the CDR3 is TGTGCCAGCAGTTACAACAGACAGGGTGGTGGCTACACCTTC. Translated, it gives CASSYNRQGGGYTF.